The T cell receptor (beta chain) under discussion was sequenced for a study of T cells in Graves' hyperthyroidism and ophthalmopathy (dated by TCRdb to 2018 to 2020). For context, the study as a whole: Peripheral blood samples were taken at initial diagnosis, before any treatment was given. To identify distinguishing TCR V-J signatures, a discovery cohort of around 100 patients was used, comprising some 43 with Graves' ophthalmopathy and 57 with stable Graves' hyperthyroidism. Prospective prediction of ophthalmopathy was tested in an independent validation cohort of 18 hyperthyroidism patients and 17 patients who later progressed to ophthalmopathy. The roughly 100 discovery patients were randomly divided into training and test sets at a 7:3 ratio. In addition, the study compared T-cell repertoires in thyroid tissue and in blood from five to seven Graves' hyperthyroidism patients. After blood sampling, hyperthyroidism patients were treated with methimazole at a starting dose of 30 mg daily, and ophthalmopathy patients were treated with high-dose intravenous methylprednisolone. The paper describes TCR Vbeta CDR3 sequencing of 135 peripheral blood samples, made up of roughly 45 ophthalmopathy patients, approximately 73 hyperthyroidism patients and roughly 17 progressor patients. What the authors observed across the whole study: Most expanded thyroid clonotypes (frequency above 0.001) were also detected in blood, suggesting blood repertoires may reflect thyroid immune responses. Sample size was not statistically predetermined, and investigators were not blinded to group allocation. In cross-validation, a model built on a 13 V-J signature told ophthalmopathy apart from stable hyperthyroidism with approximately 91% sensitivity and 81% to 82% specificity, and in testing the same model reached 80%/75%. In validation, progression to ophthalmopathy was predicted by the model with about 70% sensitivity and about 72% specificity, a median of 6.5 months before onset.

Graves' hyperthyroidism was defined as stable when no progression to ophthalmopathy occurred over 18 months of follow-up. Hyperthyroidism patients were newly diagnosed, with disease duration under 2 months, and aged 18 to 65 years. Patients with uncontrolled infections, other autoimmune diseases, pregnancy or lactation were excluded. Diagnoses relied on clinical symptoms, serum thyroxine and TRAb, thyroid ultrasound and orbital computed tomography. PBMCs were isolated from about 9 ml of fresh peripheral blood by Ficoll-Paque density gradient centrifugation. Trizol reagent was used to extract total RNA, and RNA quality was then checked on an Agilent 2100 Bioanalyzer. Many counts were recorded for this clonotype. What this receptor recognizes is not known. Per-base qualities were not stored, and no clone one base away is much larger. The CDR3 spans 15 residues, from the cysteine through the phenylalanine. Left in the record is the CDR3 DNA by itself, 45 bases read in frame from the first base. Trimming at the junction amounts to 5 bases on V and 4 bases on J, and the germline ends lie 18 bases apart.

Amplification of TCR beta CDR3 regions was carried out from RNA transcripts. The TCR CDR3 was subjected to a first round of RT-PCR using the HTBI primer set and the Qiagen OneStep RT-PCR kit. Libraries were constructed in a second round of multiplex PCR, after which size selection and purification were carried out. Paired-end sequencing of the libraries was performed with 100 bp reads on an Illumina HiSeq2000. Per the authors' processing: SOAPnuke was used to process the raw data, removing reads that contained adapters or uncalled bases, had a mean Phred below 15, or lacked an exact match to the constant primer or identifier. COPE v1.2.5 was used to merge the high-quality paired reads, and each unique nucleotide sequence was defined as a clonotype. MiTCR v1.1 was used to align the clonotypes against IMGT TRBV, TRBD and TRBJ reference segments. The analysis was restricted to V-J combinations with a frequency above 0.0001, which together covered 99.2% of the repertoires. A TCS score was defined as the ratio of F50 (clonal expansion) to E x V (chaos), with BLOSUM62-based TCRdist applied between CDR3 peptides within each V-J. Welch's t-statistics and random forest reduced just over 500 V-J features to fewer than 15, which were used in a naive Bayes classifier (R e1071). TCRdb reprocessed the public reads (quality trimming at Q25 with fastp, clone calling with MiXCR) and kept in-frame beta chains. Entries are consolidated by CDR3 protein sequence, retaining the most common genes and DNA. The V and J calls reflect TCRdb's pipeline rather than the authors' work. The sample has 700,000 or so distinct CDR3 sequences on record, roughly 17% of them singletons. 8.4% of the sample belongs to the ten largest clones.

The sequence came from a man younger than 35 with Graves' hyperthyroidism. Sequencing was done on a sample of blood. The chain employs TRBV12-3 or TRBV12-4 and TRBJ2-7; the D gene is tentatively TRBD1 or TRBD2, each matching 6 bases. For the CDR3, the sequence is CASSPVGGRLYEQYF. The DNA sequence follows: TGTGCCAGCAGTCCCGTAGGGGGGAGACTGTACGAGCAGTACTTC.